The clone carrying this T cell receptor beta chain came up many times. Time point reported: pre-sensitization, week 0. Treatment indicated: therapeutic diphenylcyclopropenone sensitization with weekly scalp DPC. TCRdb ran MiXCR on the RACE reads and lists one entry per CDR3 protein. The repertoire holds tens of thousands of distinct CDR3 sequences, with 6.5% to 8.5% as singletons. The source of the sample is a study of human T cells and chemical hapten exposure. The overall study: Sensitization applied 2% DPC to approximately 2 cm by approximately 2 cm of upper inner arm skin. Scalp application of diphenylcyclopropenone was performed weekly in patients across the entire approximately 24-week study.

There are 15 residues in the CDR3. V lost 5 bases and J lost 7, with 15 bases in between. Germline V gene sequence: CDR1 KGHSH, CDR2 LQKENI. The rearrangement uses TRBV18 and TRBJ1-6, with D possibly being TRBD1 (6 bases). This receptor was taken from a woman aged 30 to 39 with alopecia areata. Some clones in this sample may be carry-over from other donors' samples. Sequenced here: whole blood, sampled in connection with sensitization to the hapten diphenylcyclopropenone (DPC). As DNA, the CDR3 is TGTGCCAGCTCAGGCCGGACAGATCCCAATTCACCCCTCCACTTT. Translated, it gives CASSGRTDPNSPLHF.